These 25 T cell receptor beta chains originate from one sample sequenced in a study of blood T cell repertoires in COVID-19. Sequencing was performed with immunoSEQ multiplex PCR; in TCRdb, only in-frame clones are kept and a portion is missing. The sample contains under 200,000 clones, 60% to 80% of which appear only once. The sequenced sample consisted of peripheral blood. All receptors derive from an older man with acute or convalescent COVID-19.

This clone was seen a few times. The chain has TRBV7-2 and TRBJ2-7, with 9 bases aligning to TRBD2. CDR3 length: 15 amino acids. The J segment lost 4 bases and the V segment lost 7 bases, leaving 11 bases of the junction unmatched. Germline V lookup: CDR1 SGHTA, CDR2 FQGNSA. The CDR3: CASTAVAGELYEQYF. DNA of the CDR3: TGTGCCAGCACCGCTGTAGCGGGAGAATTATACGAGCAGTACTTC.

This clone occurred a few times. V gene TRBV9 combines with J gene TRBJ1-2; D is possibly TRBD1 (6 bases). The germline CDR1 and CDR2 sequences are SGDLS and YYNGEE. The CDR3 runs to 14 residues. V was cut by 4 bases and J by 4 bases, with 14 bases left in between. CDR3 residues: CASSPTRGSYGYTF. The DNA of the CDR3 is TGTGCCAGCAGCCCAACGAGGGGGAGCTATGGCTACACCTTC.

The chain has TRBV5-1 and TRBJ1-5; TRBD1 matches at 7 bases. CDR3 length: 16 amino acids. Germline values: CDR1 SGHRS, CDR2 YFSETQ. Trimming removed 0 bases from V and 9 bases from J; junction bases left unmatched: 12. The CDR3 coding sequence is TGCGCCAGCAGCTTGGATAGCAGGACAGGCTTCGGGCCCCAGCATTTT. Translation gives CASSLDSRTGFGPQHF.

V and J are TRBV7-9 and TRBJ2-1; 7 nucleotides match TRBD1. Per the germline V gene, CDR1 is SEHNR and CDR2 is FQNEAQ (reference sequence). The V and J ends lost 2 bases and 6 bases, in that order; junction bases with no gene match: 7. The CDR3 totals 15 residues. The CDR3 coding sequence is TGTGCCAGCAGCTTAAAGGGGGACAGTTTCAATGAGCAGTTCTTC. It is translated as CASSLKGDSFNEQFF.

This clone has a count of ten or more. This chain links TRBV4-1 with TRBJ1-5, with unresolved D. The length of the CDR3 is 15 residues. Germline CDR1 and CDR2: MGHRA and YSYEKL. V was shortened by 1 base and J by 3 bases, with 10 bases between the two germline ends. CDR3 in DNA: TGCGCCAGCAGCCAAGGCAGCTACTACAATCAGCCCCAGCATTTT. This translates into CASSQGSYYNQPQHF.

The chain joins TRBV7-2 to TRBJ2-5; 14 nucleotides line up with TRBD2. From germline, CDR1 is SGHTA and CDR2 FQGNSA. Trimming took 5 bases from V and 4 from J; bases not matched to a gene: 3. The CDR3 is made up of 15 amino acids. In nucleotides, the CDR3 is TGTGCCAGCAGCCTGGGACTAGCGGGAGTAGAGACCCAGTACTTC. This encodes CASSLGLAGVETQYF. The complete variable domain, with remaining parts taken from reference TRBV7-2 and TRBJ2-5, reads GAGVSQSPSNKVTEKGKDVELRCDPISGHTALYWYRQSLGQGLEFLIYFQGNSAPDKSGLPSDRFSAERTGGSVSTLTIQRTQQEDSAVYLCASSLGLAGVETQYFGPGTRLLVL.

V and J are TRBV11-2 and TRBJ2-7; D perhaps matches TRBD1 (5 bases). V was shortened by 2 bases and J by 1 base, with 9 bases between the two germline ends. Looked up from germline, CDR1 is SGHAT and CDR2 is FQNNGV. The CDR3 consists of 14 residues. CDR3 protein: CASSLRQGSYEQYF. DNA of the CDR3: TGTGCCAGCAGCTTACGGCAGGGATCCTACGAGCAGTACTTC.

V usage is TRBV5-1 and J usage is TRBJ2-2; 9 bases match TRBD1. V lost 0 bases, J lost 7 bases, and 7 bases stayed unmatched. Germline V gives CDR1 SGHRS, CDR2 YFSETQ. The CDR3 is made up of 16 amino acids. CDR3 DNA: TGCGCCAGCAGCTTGGACGGGACAGGGTATAACGGGGAGCTGTTTTTT. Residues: CASSLDGTGYNGELFF.

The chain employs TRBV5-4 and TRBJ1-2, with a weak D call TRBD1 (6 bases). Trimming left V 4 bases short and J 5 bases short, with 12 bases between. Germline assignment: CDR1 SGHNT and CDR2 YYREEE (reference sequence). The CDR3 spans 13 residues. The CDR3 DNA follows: TGTGCCAGCAGCCTGACAGGTCTATATGGCTACACCTTC. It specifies CASSLTGLYGYTF.

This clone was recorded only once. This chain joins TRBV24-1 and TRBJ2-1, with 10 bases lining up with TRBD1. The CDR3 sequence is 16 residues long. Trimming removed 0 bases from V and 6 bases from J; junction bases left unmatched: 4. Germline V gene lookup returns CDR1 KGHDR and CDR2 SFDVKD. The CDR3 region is CATSDLVDRGFNEQFF. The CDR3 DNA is TGTGCCACCAGTGATTTGGTGGACAGGGGGTTCAATGAGCAGTTCTTC.

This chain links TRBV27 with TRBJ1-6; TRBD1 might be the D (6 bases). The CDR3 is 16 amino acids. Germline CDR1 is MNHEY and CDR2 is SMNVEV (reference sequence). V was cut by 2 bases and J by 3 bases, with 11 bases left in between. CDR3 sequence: CASSLPSTGYNSPLHF. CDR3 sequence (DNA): TGTGCCAGCAGTTTACCTTCGACAGGCTATAATTCACCCCTCCACTTT.

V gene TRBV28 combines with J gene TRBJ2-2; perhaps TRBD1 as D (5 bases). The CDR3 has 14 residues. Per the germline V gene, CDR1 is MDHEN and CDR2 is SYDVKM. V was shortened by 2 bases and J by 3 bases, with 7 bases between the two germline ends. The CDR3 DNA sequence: TGTGCCAGCAGTTTACAGGGTTACACCGGGGAGCTGTTTTTT. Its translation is CASSLQGYTGELFF.

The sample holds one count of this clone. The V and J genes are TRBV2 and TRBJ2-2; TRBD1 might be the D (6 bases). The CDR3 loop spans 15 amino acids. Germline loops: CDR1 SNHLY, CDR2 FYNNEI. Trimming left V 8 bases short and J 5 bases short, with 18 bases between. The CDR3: CASGQGSIGTGELFF. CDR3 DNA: TGTGCCAGCGGGCAGGGGAGTATAGGGACCGGGGAGCTGTTTTTT.

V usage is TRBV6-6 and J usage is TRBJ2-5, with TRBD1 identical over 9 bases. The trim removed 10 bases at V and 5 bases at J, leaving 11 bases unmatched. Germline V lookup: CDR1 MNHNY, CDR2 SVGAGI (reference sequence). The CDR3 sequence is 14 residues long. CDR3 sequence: CATASTGGGETQYF. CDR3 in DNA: TGTGCCACCGCTTCTACAGGGGGCGGGGAGACCCAGTACTTC.

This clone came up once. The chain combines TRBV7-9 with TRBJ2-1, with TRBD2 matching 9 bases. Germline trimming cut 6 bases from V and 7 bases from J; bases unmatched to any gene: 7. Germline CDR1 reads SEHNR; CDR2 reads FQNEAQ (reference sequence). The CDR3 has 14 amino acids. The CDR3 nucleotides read TGTGCCAGCAGGACTGGCGGGGGGGCTAATGAGCAGTTCTTC. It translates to CASRTGGGANEQFF.

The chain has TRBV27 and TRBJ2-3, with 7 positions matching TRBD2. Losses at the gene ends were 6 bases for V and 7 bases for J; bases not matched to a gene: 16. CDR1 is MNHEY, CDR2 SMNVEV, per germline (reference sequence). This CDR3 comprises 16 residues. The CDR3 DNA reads TGTGCCAGCAGCAGCCCTCTAGGGAGCGGGACCTATACGCAGTATTTT. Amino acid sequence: CASSSPLGSGTYTQYF.

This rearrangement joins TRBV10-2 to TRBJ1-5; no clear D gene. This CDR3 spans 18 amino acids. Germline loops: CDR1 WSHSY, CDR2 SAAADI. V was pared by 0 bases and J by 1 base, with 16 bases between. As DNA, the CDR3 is TGCGCCAGCAGTGAGTCGCGTGGGAGAGAATGGAGCAATCAGCCCCAGCATTTT. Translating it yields CASSESRGREWSNQPQHF.

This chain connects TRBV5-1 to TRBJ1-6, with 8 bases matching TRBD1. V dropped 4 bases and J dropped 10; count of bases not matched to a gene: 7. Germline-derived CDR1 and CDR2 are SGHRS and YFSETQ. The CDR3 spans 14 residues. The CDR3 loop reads CASSTDREYSPLHF. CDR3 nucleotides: TGCGCCAGCAGCACGGACAGGGAGTACTCACCCCTCCACTTT.

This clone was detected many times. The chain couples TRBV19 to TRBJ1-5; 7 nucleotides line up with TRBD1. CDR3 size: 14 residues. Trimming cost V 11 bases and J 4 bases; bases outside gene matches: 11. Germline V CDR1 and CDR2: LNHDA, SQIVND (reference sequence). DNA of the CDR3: TGTGCCTCCAGGACAGGCGCCACGAATCAGCCCCAGCATTTT. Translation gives CASRTGATNQPQHF.

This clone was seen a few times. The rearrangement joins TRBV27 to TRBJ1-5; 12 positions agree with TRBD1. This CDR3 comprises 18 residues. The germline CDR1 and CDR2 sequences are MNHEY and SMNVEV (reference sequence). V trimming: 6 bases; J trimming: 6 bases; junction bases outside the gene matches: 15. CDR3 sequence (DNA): TGTGCCAGCAGATCCGGGACAGGGGGCGATCCATTGGGTCAGCCCCAGCATTTT. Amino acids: CASRSGTGGDPLGQPQHF.

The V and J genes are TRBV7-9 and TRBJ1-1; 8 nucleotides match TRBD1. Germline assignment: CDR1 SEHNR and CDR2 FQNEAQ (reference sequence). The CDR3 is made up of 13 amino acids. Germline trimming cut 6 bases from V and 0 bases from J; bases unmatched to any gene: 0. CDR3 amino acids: CASRTGVNTEAFF. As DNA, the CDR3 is TGTGCCAGCAGGACAGGGGTGAACACTGAAGCTTTCTTT.

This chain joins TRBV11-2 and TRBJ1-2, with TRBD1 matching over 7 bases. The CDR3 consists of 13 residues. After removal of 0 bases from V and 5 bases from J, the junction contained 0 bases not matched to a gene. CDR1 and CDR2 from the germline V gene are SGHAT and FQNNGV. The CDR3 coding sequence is TGTGCCAGCAGCTTAGAGGGACAGTATGGCTACACCTTC. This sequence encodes CASSLEGQYGYTF.

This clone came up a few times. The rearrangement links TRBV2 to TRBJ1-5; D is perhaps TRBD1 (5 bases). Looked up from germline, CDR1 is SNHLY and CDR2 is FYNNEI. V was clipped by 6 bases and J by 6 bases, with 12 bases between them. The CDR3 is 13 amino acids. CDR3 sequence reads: CASSHGHVQPQHF. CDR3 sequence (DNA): TGTGCCAGCAGCCACGGACACGTTCAGCCCCAGCATTTT.

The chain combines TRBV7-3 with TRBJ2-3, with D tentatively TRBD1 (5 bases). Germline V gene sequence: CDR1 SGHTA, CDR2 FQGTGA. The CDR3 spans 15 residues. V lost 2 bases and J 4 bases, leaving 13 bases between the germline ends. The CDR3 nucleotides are TGTGCCAGCAGCTTAGGGGCAGGTTCGGCAGATACGCAGTATTTT. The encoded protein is CASSLGAGSADTQYF. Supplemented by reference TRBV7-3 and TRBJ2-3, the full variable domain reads GAGVSQTPSNKVTEKGKYVELRCDPISGHTALYWYRQSLGQGPEFLIYFQGTGAADDSGLPNDRFFAVRPEGSVSTLKIQRTERGDSAVYLCASSLGAGSADTQYFGPGTRLTVL.

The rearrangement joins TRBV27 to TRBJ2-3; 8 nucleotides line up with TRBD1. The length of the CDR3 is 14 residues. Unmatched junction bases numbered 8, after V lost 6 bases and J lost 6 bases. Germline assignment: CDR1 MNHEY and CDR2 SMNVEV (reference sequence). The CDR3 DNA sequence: TGTGCCAGCAGACGGACAGGGCTCTCGGATACGCAGTATTTT. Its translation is CASRRTGLSDTQYF.